This T cell receptor beta chain was identified in a study of human T cells and chemical hapten exposure. Looked up from germline, CDR1 is MNHEY and CDR2 is SVGAGI. The CDR3 extends over 16 amino acids. Trimming removed 0 bases at V and 2 bases at J, with 13 bases between. One entry per CDR3 protein, called by TCRdb with MiXCR from the RACE reads. The sample has fewer than 400,000 distinct CDR3 sequences; roughly 6.9% are singletons. This clonotype was seen a handful of times. The time point: patch test 1, 2 weeks after DPC sensitization. Treatment specified: therapeutic diphenylcyclopropenone sensitization with weekly scalp DPC.

The chain is built from TRBV6-5 and TRBJ2-5; TRBD1 or TRBD2 may be the D gene (5 bases each). Sequences were derived from whole blood, sampled in connection with sensitization to the hapten diphenylcyclopropenone (DPC). This receptor was obtained from a woman in her late teens or twenties with alopecia areata. Some clones in this sample may be carry-over from other donors' samples. CDR3 in DNA: TGTGCCAGCAGTTACTCGGGGAGTTGGGGGCAAGAGACCCAGTACTTC. Translating it yields CASSYSGSWGQETQYF.